These T cell receptor beta chains were read from a single sample in a study of OX40 agonist ivuxolimab in advanced cancers. Generated by immunoSEQ multiplex PCR, the TCRdb table keeps only in-frame clones and is missing some. Found here are fewer than 120,000 clones, approximately 89% of them singletons; the top ten hold 0.27%. The specimen comprised CD4+ or CD8+ T cells sorted from blood, sampled in a trial of the OX40 agonist ivuxolimab. The source of these receptors is an adult with an advanced solid tumor such as melanoma, head and neck, liver or kidney cancer. Both conserved end residues are part of each CDR3. Each record gives: D gene, J gene, V gene, clone size, CDR3 protein, CDR3 DNA. The D gene is left open where the match is weak. Size values are once, few and many counts, or a class for expanded clones, and some rows have none.

>TRBD1|TRBJ1-3|TRBV18|.
CASSHNRGHVGNTIYF
TGTGCCAGCTCACACAACAGGGGGCATGTTGGAAACACCATATATTTT
>.|TRBJ2-3|TRBV7-2|.
CASNRGSGTDTQYF
TGTGCCAGCAATAGGGGGTCCGGCACAGATACGCAGTATTTT
>TRBD1|TRBJ1-1|TRBV6-5|.
CASSQGQGANTEAFF
TGTGCCAGCAGCCAAGGACAGGGGGCCAACACTGAAGCTTTCTTT
>.|TRBJ2-1|TRBV4-1|.
CASSQDQLEQFF
TGCGCCAGCAGCCAAGATCAACTAGAGCAGTTCTTC
>.|TRBJ2-7|TRBV15|.
CATIKRFTWRTSYEQYF
TGTGCCACCATCAAGAGATTCACCTGGAGGACATCCTACGAGCAGTACTTC
>.|TRBJ2-2|TRBV4-3|.
CASSQQPGRELFF
TGCGCCAGCAGCCAGCAACCGGGCCGGGAGCTGTTTTTT
>.|TRBJ2-5|TRBV12-5|.
CASGLDIQETQYF
TGTGCTAGTGGTCTGGACATACAAGAGACCCAGTACTTC
>.|TRBJ2-5|TRBV7-8|once
CASTLEGGTGETQYF
TGTGCCAGCACCCTCGAGGGGGGGACTGGGGAGACCCAGTACTTC
>.|TRBJ1-2|TRBV7-2|few
CASSLGAWGSSYGYTF
TGTGCCAGCAGCTTAGGGGCTTGGGGCAGCAGCTATGGCTACACCTTC
>TRBD2|TRBJ2-5|TRBV7-2|.
CASSAGSGRDGETQYF
TGTGCCAGCAGCGCAGGAAGCGGGAGGGACGGTGAGACCCAGTACTTC
>.|TRBJ2-1|TRBV19|.
CASSPLLGIDTYEQFF
TGTGCCAGTAGCCCTCTGCTCGGGATCGACACGTATGAGCAGTTCTTC
>TRBD1|TRBJ1-6|TRBV6-5|.
CASSYGDRGNSPLHF
TGTGCCAGCAGTTACGGGGACAGGGGTAATTCACCCCTCCACTTT
>TRBD1|TRBJ1-2|TRBV4-3|.
CASSQDSAAGGYGYTF
TGCGCCAGCAGCCAAGATTCGGCGGCAGGGGGCTATGGCTACACCTTC
>TRBD1|TRBJ1-2|TRBV5-1|.
CASSSGQGGASNYGYTF
TGCGCCAGCAGCTCCGGACAGGGGGGTGCCTCTAACTATGGCTACACCTTC
>TRBD2|TRBJ2-1|TRBV27|.
CASSSLAGGLSSYNEQFF
TGTGCCAGCAGTTCTCTAGCGGGAGGGTTAAGCTCCTACAATGAGCAGTTCTTC
>.|TRBJ2-3|TRBV18|.
CASSPTRLASPDTQYF
TGTGCCAGCTCACCTACCCGTCTAGCTTCCCCAGATACGCAGTATTTT